What follows are 16 T cell receptor beta chains derived from one specimen sequenced in a study of T-cell reconstitution after alpha-beta-depleted transplantation in children. Unique molecular identifiers tagged the TCRbeta library. TCRdb reprocessed the PCR reads via MiXCR and lists one record per CDR3 protein. The profile shows around 70,000 distinct CDR3 sequences, approximately 10% of them singletons. The sequencing here drew on PBMCs, taken before TCRalphabeta/CD19-depleted stem cell transplant. Source of these receptors: a boy younger than 18 with acute myeloid leukemia, due to receive a stem cell transplant.

This clonotype was detected many times. The chain couples TRBV29-1 to TRBJ1-1; tentatively, D is TRBD1 (5 bases). Germline values: CDR1 SQVTM, CDR2 ANQGSEA. V shed 4 bases and J shed 3 bases, with 15 bases lying between them. The CDR3 is made up of 14 amino acids. The CDR3 loop is CSVGAEDMHTEAFF. In DNA form, the CDR3 reads TGCAGCGTTGGGGCCGAGGACATGCACACTGAAGCTTTCTTT.

In its sample, this clonotype was seen many times. The chain links TRBV5-1 to TRBJ2-3; TRBD1 is a possible D gene (6 bases). Germline loops: CDR1 SGHRS, CDR2 YFSETQ. The CDR3 is made up of 14 amino acids. Trimming removed 5 bases at V and 4 bases at J, with 14 bases between. The chain's CDR3 is CASRVRGNADTQYF. The CDR3 DNA sequence: TGCGCCAGCAGGGTCAGGGGCAACGCAGATACGCAGTATTTT.

Many counts were recorded for this clonotype. The V call is TRBV7-6, the J call TRBJ2-3, with 8 bases that match TRBD1. From germline, CDR1 is SGHVS and CDR2 FNYEAQ. The trim removed 5 bases at V and 2 bases at J, leaving 3 bases unmatched. The CDR3 runs 14 residues. CDR3 protein: CASSQGQDTDTQYF. The CDR3 bases are TGTGCCAGCAGCCAGGGACAGGACACAGATACGCAGTATTTT.

The rearrangement joins TRBV28 to TRBJ2-7, with D tentatively TRBD1 or TRBD2 (7 bases each). CDR3 length equals 14 residues. Germline loops: CDR1 MDHEN, CDR2 SYDVKM. V was shortened by 2 bases and J by 7 bases, with 15 bases between the two germline ends. CDR3 amino acids: CASSLATGEGEQYF. The CDR3 region has the DNA TGTGCCAGCAGTTTAGCCACAGGGGAGGGGGAGCAGTACTTC. Full variable domain (missing parts from reference TRBV28 and TRBJ2-7): DVKVTQSSRYLVKRTGEKVFLECVQDMDHENMFWYRQDPGLGLRLIYFSYDVKMKEKGDIPEGYSVSREKKERFSLILESASTNQTSMYLCASSLATGEGEQYFGPGTRLTVT.

This clonotype was counted ten times or more. J is TRBJ1-2 and V is TRBV5-1; TRBD1 is a possible D gene (5 bases). The V end lost 4 bases, the J end lost 1 base, and 17 bases lay between the germline ends. This CDR3 is 16 amino acids long. Germline V gene data show CDR1 as SGHRS and CDR2 as YFSETQ. In nucleotides, the CDR3 is TGCGCCAGCAGCCCTCTTGGGGGGACCATTAACTATGGCTACACCTTC. This gives the protein CASSPLGGTINYGYTF.

This clonotype was seen ten or more times. The chain links TRBV3-1 to TRBJ1-3; no reliable D call. This CDR3 has 17 residues. Per the germline V gene, CDR1 is LGHDT and CDR2 is YNNKEL (reference sequence). Trimming left V 2 bases short and J 0 bases short, with 14 bases between. The CDR3 is CASSQNGALVSGNTIYF. CDR3 bases: TGTGCCAGCAGCCAAAATGGAGCTCTCGTCTCTGGAAACACCATATATTTT.

This clonotype appeared many times. This sequence joins TRBV5-1 and TRBJ2-1; D is unresolved. The length of the CDR3 is 14 residues. The germline V and J ends were trimmed by 0 bases and 2 bases, with 6 bases remaining between them. Germline V CDR1 and CDR2: SGHRS, YFSETQ. CDR3 DNA sequence: TGCGCCAGCAGCTTGGAAACAACCTACAATGAGCAGTTCTTC. Amino acids: CASSLETTYNEQFF.

There are many counts of this clonotype. V and J are TRBV29-1 and TRBJ2-5; TRBD2 aligns across 11 bases. The CDR3 has 15 amino acids. CDR1 and CDR2 (germline): SQVTM, ANQGSEA. The trim removed 2 bases at V and 0 bases at J, leaving 2 bases unmatched. CDR3 sequence (DNA): TGCAGCGTTGAATTAGCGGGGGGGTACCAAGAGACCCAGTACTTC. Translation: CSVELAGGYQETQYF.

This clonotype was counted many times. V usage is TRBV7-2 and J usage is TRBJ2-4, with no clear D. This CDR3 comprises 12 residues. CDR1 is SGHTA, CDR2 FQGNSA, per germline. V lost 8 bases and J 5 bases, leaving 10 bases between the germline ends. For the CDR3, the DNA is TGTGCCAGCGCCAGTCACCAAAACATTCAGTACTTC. Its translation: CASASHQNIQYF.

CDR3 bases: TGTGCCAGCAGATCGACAGGGGCGGGAGAAAAACTGTTTTTT. Translation gives CASRSTGAGEKLFF. The J gene is TRBJ1-4, the V gene TRBV7-2; 8 bases are shared with TRBD1. The CDR3 spans 14 residues. The trim removed 6 bases at V and 8 bases at J, leaving 8 bases unmatched. In germline, CDR1 is SGHTA, CDR2 FQGNSA. The complete variable domain, with remaining parts taken from reference TRBV7-2 and TRBJ1-4, reads GAGVSQSPSNKVTEKGKDVELRCDPISGHTALYWYRQSLGQGLEFLIYFQGNSAPDKSGLPSDRFSAERTGGSVSTLTIQRTQQEDSAVYLCASRSTGAGEKLFFGSGTQLSVL.

This clonotype appeared many times. J is TRBJ2-5 and V is TRBV12-3 or TRBV12-4; TRBD1 is a possible D gene (5 bases). This CDR3 comprises 17 residues. V was clipped by 3 bases and J by 5 bases, with 22 bases between them. CDR3 bases: TGTGCCAGCAGTTTCAAGTTTGGGTTTGGGGCGGCGGAGACCCAGTACTTC. Protein: CASSFKFGFGAAETQYF.

This clonotype appeared once. The V and J genes are TRBV27 and TRBJ2-1, with 8 bases matching TRBD1. The V gene's germline CDR1 is MNHEY and CDR2 SMNVEV (reference sequence). The CDR3 consists of 16 residues. With 5 bases clipped from V and 4 bases from J, the junction kept 10 bases outside the gene matches. This CDR3 is CASSRLRDRRYNEQFF. DNA of the CDR3: TGTGCCAGCAGTCGCCTCCGGGACAGGCGATACAATGAGCAGTTCTTC.

This clonotype was seen ten or more times. The rearrangement links TRBV29-1 to TRBJ2-3; no definite D call. CDR1 SQVTM and CDR2 ANQGSEA come from the germline V gene. The length of the CDR3 is 12 residues. The V gene lost 2 bases and the J gene lost 4 bases, with 7 bases spanning the gap. CDR3 amino acids: CSVESTPDTQYF. In nucleotides, the CDR3 is TGCAGCGTTGAATCTACCCCAGATACGCAGTATTTT.

This clonotype was seen many times. The chain couples TRBV5-1 to TRBJ2-2; unclear D gene. Germline CDR1 SGHRS, CDR2 YFSETQ. This CDR3 spans 15 amino acids. V lost 1 base, J lost 2 bases, and 9 bases lay in between. The chain's CDR3 is CASSLLGQNTGELFF. Written as DNA, the CDR3 is TGCGCCAGCAGCTTGCTCGGCCAAAACACCGGGGAGCTGTTTTTT.

The table lists this clonotype with many counts. The chain links TRBV2 to TRBJ1-1, with D possibly TRBD1 on 6 matching bases. CDR3 size: 16 residues. Germline V CDR1 and CDR2: SNHLY, FYNNEI. V lost 6 bases to trimming and J lost 0 bases, with 17 bases between them. The CDR3 bases are TGTGCCAGCAGACGCTACCAGGGGATCATGAACACTGAAGCTTTCTTT. Encoded protein: CASRRYQGIMNTEAFF.

This clonotype came up many times. V usage is TRBV11-1 and J usage is TRBJ2-1; TRBD2 aligns across 10 bases. CDR3 length: 18 residues. V shed 5 bases, J shed 0 bases, and the junction held 10 bases outside the gene matches. Germline V gene sequence: CDR1 SGHAT, CDR2 FQDESV (reference sequence). The CDR3 is CASSPPAGGGSSYNEQFF. Here the CDR3 DNA reads TGTGCCAGCAGCCCTCCAGCGGGGGGGGGTAGCTCCTACAATGAGCAGTTCTTC.